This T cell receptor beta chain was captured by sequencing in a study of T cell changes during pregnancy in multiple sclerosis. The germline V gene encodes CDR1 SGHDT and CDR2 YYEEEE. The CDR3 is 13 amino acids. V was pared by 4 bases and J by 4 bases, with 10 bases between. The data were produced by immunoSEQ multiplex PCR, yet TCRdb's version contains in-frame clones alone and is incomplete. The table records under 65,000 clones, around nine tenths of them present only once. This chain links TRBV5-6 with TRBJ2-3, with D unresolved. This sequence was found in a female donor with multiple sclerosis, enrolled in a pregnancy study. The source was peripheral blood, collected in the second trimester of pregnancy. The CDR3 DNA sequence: TGTGCCAGCAGCCCTTTTGCGGCAGATACGCAGTATTTT. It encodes CASSPFAADTQYF.